The 29 T cell receptor beta chains below all came from one sample that was sequenced in a study of PD-1 blockade in mismatch repair-deficient tumors. Only in-frame clones appear in the TCRdb table, and some are missing; sequencing was by immunoSEQ multiplex PCR. Here the sample spans tens of thousands of clones, about 80% being singletons. The sequences come from peripheral blood, collected 4 weeks after starting pembrolizumab. Every receptor here comes from an adult with mismatch repair-deficient cancer.

The V and J genes are TRBV28 and TRBJ2-5, with 8 bases lining up with TRBD2. CDR1 is MDHEN and CDR2 is SYDVKM in the germline V gene. Losses at the gene ends were 7 bases for V and 3 bases for J; bases not matched to a gene: 13. There are 16 residues in the CDR3. CDR3 DNA sequence: TGTGCCAGCAACCCGGTTGGTGGCGGGAGGAAAGAGACCCAGTACTTC. Translating gives CASNPVGGGRKETQYF.

In this sample, this clone turned up once. This rearrangement joins TRBV28 to TRBJ1-1, with no clear D. The V and J ends lost 5 bases and 6 bases respectively, with 13 bases between them. Germline CDR1 and CDR2: MDHEN and SYDVKM. The CDR3 is made up of 13 amino acids. Here the CDR3 reads CASSPATRSEAFF. CDR3 DNA sequence: TGTGCCAGCAGTCCCGCGACCAGGTCTGAAGCTTTCTTT.

The chain joins TRBV2 to TRBJ2-1, with TRBD1 matching over 10 bases. Looked up from germline, CDR1 is SNHLY and CDR2 is FYNNEI. J was trimmed by 5 bases and V by 5 bases; bases with no gene match: 6. The CDR3 is made up of 15 amino acids. This chain's CDR3 is CASSLGQGGNNEQFF. In DNA, the CDR3 is TGTGCCAGCAGTCTCGGACAGGGGGGGAACAATGAGCAGTTCTTC.

DNA for the CDR3: TGTGCCAGCAGATATAGCGGGAGTGGCGCAGATACGCAGTATTTT. The encoded protein is CASRYSGSGADTQYF. The chain has TRBV11-3 and TRBJ2-3, with 9 bases that match TRBD2. The junction had 8 bases not matched to a gene; V was cut back by 6 bases and J by 4 bases. This CDR3 comprises 15 residues. CDR1 is SGHNT and CDR2 is YENEEA in the germline V gene.

This rearrangement joins TRBV11-3 to TRBJ2-1; TRBD2 agrees at 8 bases. In germline, CDR1 is SGHNT, CDR2 YENEEA. The J segment lost 9 bases and the V segment lost 1 base, leaving 5 bases of the junction unmatched. The CDR3 is 14 amino acids. DNA of the CDR3: TGTGCCAGCAGCTTAGCGGGAGGGGGGGCTGAGCAGTTCTTC. Residues: CASSLAGGGAEQFF.

This chain uses TRBV30 with TRBJ2-3, with TRBD2 matching 12 bases. The CDR3 runs to 16 residues. Germline lookup yields CDR1 GTSNPN and CDR2 SVGIG (reference sequence). V lost 1 base and J lost 6; bases outside the gene matches: 8. The CDR3 DNA reads TGTGCCTGGAGTGCCGGACTAGCGGGAAAAGGGGATACGCAGTATTTT. Amino acids: CAWSAGLAGKGDTQYF.

The chain joins TRBV2 to TRBJ1-3; 8 bases match TRBD1. The CDR3 runs 15 residues. Germline V gives CDR1 SNHLY, CDR2 FYNNEI. V gave up 3 bases and J gave up 2 bases; unmatched junction bases: 3. The CDR3 DNA is TGTGCCAGCAGTGACGGACAGGGAACTGGAAACACCATATATTTT. This codes for CASSDGQGTGNTIYF.

This clone has only a few counts. The chain uses TRBV25-1 and TRBJ1-5; D possibly corresponds to TRBD1 (6 bases). The V gene lost 6 bases and the J gene lost 4 bases, with 7 bases spanning the gap. The CDR3 spans 12 residues. CDR1 MGHDK and CDR2 SYGVNS come from the germline V gene. CDR3 protein: CASRGQNQPQHF. The DNA for the CDR3 is TGTGCCAGCAGAGGACAGAATCAGCCCCAGCATTTT.

The chain has TRBV5-5 and TRBJ2-2; TRBD2 is a possible D gene (5 bases). Per germline, CDR1 SGHKS and CDR2 YYEKEE (reference sequence). The CDR3 consists of 14 residues. This CDR3 reads CATTRGSNTGELFF. The CDR3 DNA is TGTGCAACCACCCGGGGTTCGAACACCGGGGAGCTGTTTTTT.

This chain uses TRBV6-6 with TRBJ1-1; 9 nucleotides agree with TRBD1. This CDR3 is 16 amino acids long. With 2 bases clipped from V and 3 bases from J, the junction kept 7 bases outside the gene matches. The germline gives CDR1 MNHNY, CDR2 SVGAGI (reference sequence). The CDR3 region has the DNA TGTGCCAGCAGTTACCCGGGACAGGGAGAGGACACTGAAGCTTTCTTT. Translated: CASSYPGQGEDTEAFF.

The chain employs TRBV19 and TRBJ1-5; D remains unclear. This CDR3 is built from 14 residues. Trimming took 3 bases from V and 6 from J, leaving 12 bases between them. Germline CDR1 and CDR2: LNHDA and SQIVND (reference sequence). CDR3 DNA sequence: TGTGCCAGTAGTATCCCTCTTTCGGGTCAGCCCCAGCATTTT. Protein product: CASSIPLSGQPQHF.

V and J are TRBV19 and TRBJ1-3; 7 positions match TRBD1. Germline CDR1 LNHDA, CDR2 SQIVND (reference sequence). This CDR3 spans 14 amino acids. The V and J ends lost 5 bases and 5 bases, in that order; junction bases with no gene match: 6. CDR3 nucleotides: TGTGCCAGTAGTGGAGGGACAGAGAGAAACACCATATATTTT. This gives the protein CASSGGTERNTIYF.

This clone was picked up a small number of times. This chain connects TRBV27 to TRBJ2-6; 8 positions agree with TRBD2. Trimming cost V 5 bases and J 0 bases; bases outside gene matches: 6. Germline-derived CDR1 and CDR2 are MNHEY and SMNVEV (reference sequence). There are 17 residues in the CDR3. DNA of the CDR3: TGTGCCAGCAGTGGAGCGGGGGCAAACTCTGGGGCCAACGTCCTGACTTTC. This translates into CASSGAGANSGANVLTF.

This clone was observed a handful of times. The chain links TRBV6-1 to TRBJ1-2; D not certain. The germline gives CDR1 MNHNS, CDR2 SASEGT. This CDR3 has 10 amino acids. V lost 1 base and J lost 7, with 1 base in between. CDR3 in DNA: TGTGCCAGCAGTGAAGGTGGCTACACCTTC. Translating gives CASSEGGYTF.

The chain joins TRBV29-1 to TRBJ1-1, with D perhaps TRBD1 (6 bases). V was clipped by 6 bases and J by 1 base, with 9 bases between them. This CDR3 spans 12 amino acids. Germline CDR1 reads SQVTM; CDR2 reads ANQGSEA. The chain's CDR3 is CSVEQGNTEAFF. The CDR3 coding sequence is TGCAGCGTCGAACAGGGGAACACTGAAGCTTTCTTT.

This clone has only one observation. The chain couples TRBV29-1 to TRBJ1-5; unclear D gene. Germline CDR1 and CDR2: SQVTM and ANQGSEA. The CDR3 extends over 14 amino acids. The ends were cut back, 6 bases at V and 1 base at J, with 13 bases in the middle. DNA of the CDR3: TGCAGCGTCCGAGATCCGGGAAGCAATCAGCCCCAGCATTTT. Translation: CSVRDPGSNQPQHF.

The count of this clone is one. This chain links TRBV10-3 with TRBJ2-2; D remains ambiguous. The germline V and J ends were trimmed by 4 bases and 6 bases, with 6 bases remaining between them. Germline CDR1 and CDR2: ENHRY and SYGVKD. This CDR3 region has 12 residues. The CDR3 sequence is CAISGIPGELFF. Here the CDR3 DNA reads TGTGCCATCAGTGGGATTCCCGGGGAGCTGTTTTTT.

This clone is labeled as medium-sized (0.01 to 0.1%). The chain uses TRBV2 and TRBJ2-7, with D possibly being TRBD1 (5 bases). The V and J ends lost 11 bases and 2 bases respectively, with 13 bases between them. The germline gives CDR1 SNHLY, CDR2 FYNNEI. The CDR3 length is 12 residues. For the CDR3, the DNA is TGTGCCTCCGGCAGGGCCACCTACGAGCAGTACTTC. The encoded protein is CASGRATYEQYF.

The chain recombines TRBV5-4 with TRBJ2-3; D not certain. The CDR3 consists of 14 residues. V shed 0 bases and J shed 5 bases, with 10 bases lying between them. Germline V gene data show CDR1 as SGHNT and CDR2 as YYREEE (reference sequence). The CDR3 DNA is TGTGCCAGCAGCTTGGATAGTGTTAAAGATACGCAGTATTTT. Translating it yields CASSLDSVKDTQYF. Supplemented by reference TRBV5-4 and TRBJ2-3, the full variable domain reads ETGVTQSPTHLIKTRGQQVTLRCSSQSGHNTVSWYQQALGQGPQFIFQYYREEENGRGNFPPRFSGLQFPNYSSELNVNALELDDSALYLCASSLDSVKDTQYFGPGTRLTVL.

The chain carries TRBV4-2 and TRBJ1-1; 7 bases align to TRBD1. The trim removed 5 bases at V and 0 bases at J, leaving 15 bases unmatched. The length of the CDR3 is 18 residues. The V gene's germline CDR1 is LGHNA and CDR2 YNFKEQ. CDR3 sequence: CASSSRPGDSLMNTEAFF. For the CDR3, the DNA is TGTGCCAGCAGCAGCCGTCCCGGGGACAGCCTCATGAACACTGAAGCTTTCTTT.

V usage is TRBV4-2 and J usage is TRBJ1-1; D is possibly TRBD1 (5 bases). CDR1 and CDR2 from the germline V gene are LGHNA and YNFKEQ. The CDR3 loop spans 11 amino acids. V lost 1 base and J 10 bases, leaving 7 bases between the germline ends. CDR3 DNA: TGTGCCAGCAGCCAAGGGGACGGAGCTTTCTTT. It is translated as CASSQGDGAFF.

This clone was seen a single time. The chain employs TRBV6-5 and TRBJ2-3; 7 bases match TRBD2. This CDR3 comprises 14 residues. CDR1 and CDR2 (germline): MNHEY, SVGAGI. The trim removed 6 bases at V and 2 bases at J, leaving 5 bases unmatched. The CDR3 loop is CASRLGLITDTQYF. In DNA form, the CDR3 reads TGTGCCAGCAGACTGGGACTAATCACAGATACGCAGTATTTT.

The chain links TRBV11-1 to TRBJ1-2; no reliable D call. The CDR3 contains 13 residues. Trimming removed 6 bases from V and 4 bases from J, with 12 bases in between. Germline V CDR1 and CDR2: SGHAT, FQDESV (reference sequence). CDR3 amino acids: CASRSDGFYGYTF. The CDR3 bases are TGTGCCAGCAGATCTGACGGATTCTATGGCTACACCTTC.

The V and J genes are TRBV4-3 and TRBJ2-2; 8 bases map to TRBD1. The CDR3 length is 16 residues. Germline assignment: CDR1 LGHNA and CDR2 YSLEER. Trimming took 4 bases from V and 5 from J; bases not matched to a gene: 9. This chain's CDR3 is CASSPQGQGITGELFF. CDR3 nucleotides: TGCGCCAGCAGCCCTCAAGGACAGGGCATAACCGGGGAGCTGTTTTTT.

This clone was counted only a few times. The V and J genes are TRBV7-9 and TRBJ1-2; the D gene is possibly TRBD1 (5 bases). Trimming took off 3 bases at V and 7 bases at J, with 15 bases between the two ends. The CDR3 totals 14 residues. CDR1 SEHNR and CDR2 FQNEAQ come from the germline V gene (reference sequence). The DNA of the CDR3 is TGTGCCAGCAGCTTCGCGGGGGTCCATGGTGGCTACACCTTC. This translates into CASSFAGVHGGYTF.

A word on this clone: The junction departs from the called germline gene at one end, perhaps through a read error. V usage is TRBV7-9 and J usage is TRBJ2-1; a weak D match, TRBD2 (6 bases). The CDR3 has 17 residues. CDR1 SEHNR and CDR2 FQNEAQ come from the germline V gene (reference sequence). CDR3 sequence (DNA): TGCGCCAGCAGCCAAGAGGGAGCTTCATTAGCGGCGGGTGAGCAGTTCTTC. It translates to CASSQEGASLAAGEQFF.

The chain recombines TRBV27 with TRBJ1-2, with D hard to call. Germline values: CDR1 MNHEY, CDR2 SMNVEV (reference sequence). Trimming took off 6 bases at V and 8 bases at J, with 19 bases between the two ends. This CDR3 has 14 amino acids. CDR3: CASSPRGVPGGYTF. Here the CDR3 DNA reads TGTGCCAGCAGCCCTCGCGGGGTTCCTGGGGGCTACACCTTC.

The CDR3, as DNA: TGTGCCAGCTCACCCGCGGACTTCAACACCGGGGAGCTGTTTTTT. Amino acid sequence: CASSPADFNTGELFF. The chain recombines TRBV18 with TRBJ2-2, with D possibly TRBD2 on 5 matching bases. Trimming took 3 bases from V and 2 from J, leaving 10 bases between them. Germline CDR1 and CDR2: KGHSH and LQKENI. The CDR3 consists of 15 residues.

The sample holds a few counts of this clone. The rearrangement links TRBV18 to TRBJ2-1; TRBD2 agrees at 10 bases. This CDR3 comprises 17 residues. V was clipped by 1 base and J by 7 bases; unmatched bases: 10. Germline V gives CDR1 KGHSH, CDR2 LQKENI. The CDR3 here is CASSPLPASGSTNEQFF. For the CDR3, the DNA is TGTGCCAGCTCACCACTCCCCGCTAGCGGGAGTACAAATGAGCAGTTCTTC. The full variable domain, with the rest looked up from reference TRBV18 and TRBJ2-1, is NAGVMQNPRHLVRRRGQEARLRCSPMKGHSHVYWYRQLPEEGLKFMVYLQKENIIDESGMPKERFSAEFPKEGPSILRIQQVVRGDSAAYFCASSPLPASGSTNEQFFGPGTRLTVL.